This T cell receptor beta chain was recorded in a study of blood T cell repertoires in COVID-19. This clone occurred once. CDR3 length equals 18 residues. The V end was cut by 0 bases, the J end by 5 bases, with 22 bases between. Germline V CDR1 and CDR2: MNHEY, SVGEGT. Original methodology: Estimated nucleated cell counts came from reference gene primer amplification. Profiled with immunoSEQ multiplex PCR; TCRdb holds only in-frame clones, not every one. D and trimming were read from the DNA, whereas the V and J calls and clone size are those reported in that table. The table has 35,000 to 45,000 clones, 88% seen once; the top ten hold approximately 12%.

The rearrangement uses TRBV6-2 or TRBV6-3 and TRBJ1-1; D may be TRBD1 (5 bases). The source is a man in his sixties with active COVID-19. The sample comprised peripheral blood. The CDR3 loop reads CASSYSVSSGGSWTEAFF. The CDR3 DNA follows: TGTGCCAGCAGTTACTCGGTTTCTTCGGGGGGATCTTGGACTGAAGCTTTCTTT.